The TCR beta chain under discussion was sequenced for a study of CD8 T cells in ankylosing spondylitis (dated 2017 in TCRdb). As for the study more broadly: T cell receptor beta repertoires were profiled in healthy donors and ankylosing spondylitis patients so that disease-linked TCR variants could be found. The full study cohort was made up of about two dozen ankylosing spondylitis patients and 108 healthy donors. Peripheral blood was sampled, and synovial fluid was additionally collected from ankylosing spondylitis patients.

The CDR3 covers 14 residues, taking in both the cysteine and the phenylalanine. Only the CDR3 portion is preserved as DNA: 42 bases, with reading frame beginning at the first base. On the study overall, not on this receptor specifically: A TCR beta motif of several highly homologous amino acid variants appeared characteristic of blood from ankylosing spondylitis patients. Some motif variants had previously been reported in the synovial fluid and blood of reactive arthritis patients, which suggests shared mechanisms of disease initiation. The disease-linked clones had a CD8+ phenotype and were found at relatively low frequencies in peripheral blood. Significant enrichment of the disease-linked clones was reported in matched synovial fluid samples from ankylosing spondylitis patients.

Instrument used: Illumina HiSeq 2500. Quantitative 5'-RACE with molecular barcodes was used to prepare TCR beta libraries. The original pipeline was this. A new computational method based on a probabilistic model of VDJ rearrangement was used to identify disease-linked TCR variants. The raw public data were reprocessed by TCRdb itself: fastp quality trimming at Q25, MiXCR clonotype calling, in-frame beta chains only. CDR3 protein sequences are deduplicated, and each keeps its most common genes and DNA. The V and J calls and clone size come from TCRdb's table, not from the authors' own analysis. This sample comprises approximately 550,000 distinct CDR3 sequences, about an eighth of them detected only once. The ten largest clonotypes hold under 7.5% of the sample. Turning to this clonotype: What antigen it recognizes has not been identified. No base qualities exist here, and no much larger clone lies one base off it.

The chain was built from TRBV21-1 and TRBJ2-5; the D call in the table, TRBD1, was not verified against the DNA. TRBV21-1 is classified as a pseudogene. The TCR originated in a male donor with ankylosing spondylitis. Sequencing input: blood, either unsorted or a sorted T cell fraction (not recorded which). This receptor has the CDR3 CASSKDPPEETQYF. The bases are TGTGCCAGCAGCAAGGACCCCCCGGAGGAGACCCAGTACTTC.